Described below is a single T cell receptor (beta chain) sequence and its context. The treatment is: oral pan-JAK inhibitor, 5-10 mg twice daily. This CDR3 has 15 amino acids. CDR1 is SGHTA, CDR2 FQGNSA, per germline. V was shortened by 6 bases and J by 7 bases, with 19 bases between the two germline ends. This sample stems from a study of CD8+ T cells in alopecia areata. Following extraction, RNA underwent reverse transcription to cDNA, which served as the sequencing template. The repertoire was sequenced with immunoSEQ multiplex PCR; TCRdb's copy has only in-frame clones and lacks some. In the table there are about 250,000 clones, approximately 60% of which are singletons.

This chain connects TRBV7-2 to TRBJ1-5; possible D gene TRBD1, 5 bases. Sequenced here: CD4+ T cells sorted from blood, sampled at roughly week 52, from a patient treated with tofacitinib. The clonotype was recovered from a human donor with alopecia areata. The CDR3 nucleotides are TGTGCCAGCAGGCCCGGCAGGGCCTCGCGGCAGCCCCAGCATTTT. This translates into CASRPGRASRQPQHF.